These 12 T cell receptor beta chains share one sample of origin, sequenced in a study of blood T cell repertoires in COVID-19. Sequencing was performed with immunoSEQ multiplex PCR; in TCRdb, only in-frame clones are kept and a portion is missing. The repertoire holds approximately 91,000 clones, roughly 72% seen once, with more than 6.5% in the top ten. The sequenced material came from peripheral blood. Receptor source: a man in his 70s with acute or convalescent COVID-19.

V and J are TRBV5-1 and TRBJ2-1, with 8 bases that match TRBD1. The CDR3 sequence is 17 residues long. Germline values: CDR1 SGHRS, CDR2 YFSETQ. The junction had 11 bases not matched to a gene; V was cut back by 1 base and J by 5 bases. The CDR3 here is CASSLPQGVGQDNEQFF. The CDR3 DNA is TGCGCCAGCAGCTTGCCACAGGGGGTGGGTCAAGACAATGAGCAGTTCTTC. Complete variable domain (other parts from reference TRBV5-1 and TRBJ2-1): KAGVTQTPRYLIKTRGQQVTLSCSPISGHRSVSWYQQTPGQGLQFLFEYFSETQRNKGNFPGRFSGRQFSNSRSEMNVSTLELGDSALYLCASSLPQGVGQDNEQFFGPGTRLTVL.

V and J are TRBV24-1 and TRBJ2-5, with TRBD2 identical over 9 bases. V was pared by 4 bases and J by 1 base, with 6 bases of the junction left unmatched. Germline V CDR1 and CDR2: KGHDR, SFDVKD. The length of the CDR3 is 16 residues. CDR3 nucleotide sequence: TGTGCCACCAGTGAGGGGGGCGGGAGGGCCCAAGAGACCCAGTACTTC. Encoded protein: CATSEGGGRAQETQYF.

The V call is TRBV7-9, the J call TRBJ1-2; TRBD1 is a possible D gene (6 bases). With 5 bases removed from V and 5 bases from J, the gap between germline ends came to 9 bases. Germline V CDR1 and CDR2: SEHNR, FQNEAQ (reference sequence). The CDR3 runs 12 residues. The CDR3: CASSTGQYGYTF. CDR3 nucleotide sequence: TGTGCCAGCAGCACCGGACAGTATGGCTACACCTTC. Together with reference TRBV7-9 and TRBJ1-2, the CDR3 gives the full variable domain: DTGVSQNPRHKITKRGQNVTFRCDPISEHNRLYWYRQTLGQGPEFLTYFQNEAQLEKSRLLSDRFSAERPKGSFSTLEIQRTEQGDSAMYLCASSTGQYGYTFGSGTRLTVV.

For this clone: One end of the junction is discordant with germline, which a read error may explain. V usage is TRBV7-7 and J usage is TRBJ2-1, with D maybe TRBD1 (6 bases). Germline loops: CDR1 SSHAT, CDR2 FNYEAQ (reference sequence). The CDR3 covers 15 residues. Here the CDR3 reads CASSPNKQGYNEQFF. In nucleotides, the CDR3 is TGTGCTAGCAGCCCCAATAAACAGGGCTACAATGAGCAGTTCTTC.

The CDR3 sequence is CAWSVRRNEKLFF. The DNA for the CDR3 is TGTGCCTGGAGTGTACGGAGGAATGAAAAACTGTTTTTT. The chain carries TRBV30 and TRBJ1-4; D not certain. V was pared by 0 bases and J by 5 bases, with 7 bases between. The CDR3 has 13 amino acids. Germline V gene data show CDR1 as GTSNPN and CDR2 as SVGIG (reference sequence). The full variable domain, in which reference TRBV30 and TRBJ1-4 provide the parts outside the CDR3, is SQTIHQWPATLVQPVGSPLSLECTVEGTSNPNLYWYRQAAGRGLQLLFYSVGIGQISSEVPQNLSASRPQDRQFILSSKKLLLSDSGFYLCAWSVRRNEKLFFGSGTQLSVL.

V and J are TRBV7-2 and TRBJ2-2, with D hard to call. Germline values: CDR1 SGHTA, CDR2 FQGNSA. Trimming stripped 2 bases from V and 7 bases from J, with 8 bases between. This CDR3 spans 13 amino acids. CDR3 coding DNA: TGTGCCAGCAGCTTAATTGACTTCGGGGAGCTGTTTTTT. Protein sequence: CASSLIDFGELFF. Variable domain in full (rest from reference TRBV7-2 and TRBJ2-2): GAGVSQSPSNKVTEKGKDVELRCDPISGHTALYWYRQSLGQGLEFLIYFQGNSAPDKSGLPSDRFSAERTGGSVSTLTIQRTQQEDSAVYLCASSLIDFGELFFGEGSRLTVL.

This clone turned up a few times. The J gene is TRBJ1-5, the V gene TRBV28, with 7 positions matching TRBD1. V was clipped by 3 bases and J by 2 bases; unmatched bases: 19. Germline CDR1 and CDR2: MDHEN and SYDVKM. The CDR3 spans 20 residues. The CDR3 DNA sequence: TGTGCCAGCAGTTTGGGTATGGGGACAGCGCATTTAGGGGGCAATCAGCCCCAGCATTTT. It is translated as CASSLGMGTAHLGGNQPQHF. Filled out from reference TRBV28 and TRBJ1-5, the complete variable domain reads DVKVTQSSRYLVKRTGEKVFLECVQDMDHENMFWYRQDPGLGLRLIYFSYDVKMKEKGDIPEGYSVSREKKERFSLILESASTNQTSMYLCASSLGMGTAHLGGNQPQHFGDGTRLSIL.

The chain links TRBV24-1 to TRBJ2-3, with 13 nucleotides matching TRBD2. Germline values: CDR1 KGHDR, CDR2 SFDVKD. The V gene end was trimmed by 2 bases and the J gene end by 5 bases; junction bases not matched to a gene: 9. This CDR3 is 18 amino acids long. CDR3 DNA: TGTGCCACCAGTGATTCATGGACTAGCGGGGGATCCGGAGATACGCAGTATTTT. Its protein product is CATSDSWTSGGSGDTQYF.

This chain uses TRBV29-1 with TRBJ1-2, with 12 bases matching TRBD1. The CDR3 contains 14 residues. CDR1 is SQVTM and CDR2 is ANQGSEA in the germline V gene. The ends lost 8 bases at V and 2 bases at J; junction bases unmatched: 6. The CDR3: CSIQGTGGNYGYTF. CDR3 in DNA: TGCAGCATTCAAGGGACAGGGGGCAACTATGGCTACACCTTC.

There are a few counts of this clone. V usage is TRBV7-9 and J usage is TRBJ1-2, with 8 nucleotides matching TRBD1. The length of the CDR3 is 16 residues. Germline CDR1 reads SEHNR; CDR2 reads FQNEAQ (reference sequence). The V segment lost 2 bases and the J segment 4 bases; nucleotides outside the gene matches: 9. The CDR3 sequence: CASSLSGTGTLYGYTF. The CDR3 DNA follows: TGTGCCAGCAGCTTAAGCGGGACAGGCACCCTCTATGGCTACACCTTC.

The chain combines TRBV9 with TRBJ2-1, with 7 bases identical to TRBD2. The germline V gene has CDR1 SGDLS and CDR2 YYNGEE. The V gene end was trimmed by 3 bases and the J gene end by 1 base; junction bases not matched to a gene: 1. This CDR3 region has 14 residues. The CDR3 DNA is TGTGCCAGCAGCGCGGGGGGATCCTACAATGAGCAGTTCTTC. Protein sequence: CASSAGGSYNEQFF.

The chain recombines TRBV24-1 with TRBJ2-7, with 8 positions matching TRBD1. This CDR3 region has 15 residues. In germline, CDR1 is KGHDR, CDR2 SFDVKD. Trimming removed 2 bases from V and 2 bases from J; junction bases left unmatched: 4. This CDR3 reads CATSDSGTGAYEQYF. As DNA, the CDR3 is TGTGCCACCAGTGATTCCGGGACAGGTGCCTACGAGCAGTACTTC.